This T cell receptor (beta chain) originates from a study of response to subunit inactivated influenza vaccine. MiXCR, run by TCRdb on the RT-PCR reads, gives a single entry per CDR3 protein. The sample consists of hundreds of thousands of distinct CDR3 sequences, under 20% of them appearing once. Findings of the study overall: Each seasonal influenza vaccination recruits few new T cells, the authors suggested.

On this clonotype: Its specificity is unknown.

The CDR3 extends over 16 amino acids. Trimming pared 0 bases from V and 4 bases from J, leaving 12 bases between. CDR1 and CDR2 from the germline V gene are MNHEY and SVGAGI. The source is a man aged 50-59 years who received an inactivated influenza vaccine. The chain joins TRBV6-5 to TRBJ2-2, with D unresolved. This material consisted of PBMCs from blood, taken 5 days after vaccination. The CDR3 bases are TGTGCCAGCAGTTACTCCTCTAGGATGGGCACCGGGGAGCTGTTTTTT. Its protein is CASSYSSRMGTGELFF.